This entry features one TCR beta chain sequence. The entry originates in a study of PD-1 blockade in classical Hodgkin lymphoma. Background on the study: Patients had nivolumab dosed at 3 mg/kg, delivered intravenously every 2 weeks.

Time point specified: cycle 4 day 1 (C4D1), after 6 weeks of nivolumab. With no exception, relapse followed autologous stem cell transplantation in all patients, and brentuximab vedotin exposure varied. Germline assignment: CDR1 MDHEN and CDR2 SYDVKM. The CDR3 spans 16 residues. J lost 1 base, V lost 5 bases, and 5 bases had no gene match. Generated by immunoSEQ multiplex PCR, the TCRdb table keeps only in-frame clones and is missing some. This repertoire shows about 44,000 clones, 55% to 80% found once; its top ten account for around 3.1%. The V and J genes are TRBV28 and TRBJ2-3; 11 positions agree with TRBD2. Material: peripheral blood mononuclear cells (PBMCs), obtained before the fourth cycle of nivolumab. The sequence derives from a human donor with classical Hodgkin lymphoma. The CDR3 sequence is CASSITSGGRTDTQYF. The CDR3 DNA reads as TGTGCCAGCAGTATAACTAGCGGGGGCCGCACAGATACGCAGTATTTT.